What follows describes a single T cell receptor beta chain. Data came from immunoSEQ multiplex PCR; TCRdb stores just in-frame clones and leaves some out. The profile shows 60,000 to 75,000 clones, 70% to 90% of them singletons. Followed over time, Seattle patients had been enrolled while infection was active. Trimming cost V 5 bases and J 4 bases, with 13 bases left between them. The germline gives CDR1 SGHTA, CDR2 FQGNSA. The CDR3 spans 14 residues. The data belong to a study of blood T cell repertoires in COVID-19. Study details: From the United States, Italy and Spain came samples of acute and convalescent COVID-19. In each case, the material was cDNA or gDNA derived from T cells, B-cell-depleted T cells, or PBMCs.

The source material was peripheral blood. The sequence derives from a woman in her forties or fifties with COVID-19, enrolled during active disease. This chain uses TRBV7-2 with TRBJ2-3, with D maybe TRBD1 (5 bases). CDR3 nucleotides: TGTGCCAGCAGCCAGCAGGGTCCCCCAGATACGCAGTATTTT. The encoded protein is CASSQQGPPDTQYF.